Listed here is a single T cell receptor beta chain. The antigen remains unidentified. This specimen comes from a study of human T cells and chemical hapten exposure. Study information: Sensitization used 2% DPC on approximately 2 cm by approximately 2 cm upper inner arm skin.

Study results and limitations: No change in TCRs above 1 in 1000 frequency was produced by DPC sensitization.

Between the trimmed V and J ends, which lost 5 bases and 1 base, there was a span of 18 bases. CDR1 and CDR2 from the germline V gene are WSHSY and SAAADI. This CDR3 is 18 amino acids long. Time point in this sample: patch test 1, 2 weeks after DPC sensitization. Documented treatment: therapeutic diphenylcyclopropenone sensitization with weekly scalp DPC. Per the study methods: A typical sample had 95,638 TCRs, with roughly 20,000 to 700,000 overall. One entry per CDR3 protein, called by TCRdb with MiXCR from the RACE reads. These V and J calls are TCRdb output, not the study's own analysis. In the table there are tens of thousands of distinct CDR3 sequences, 9% to 12% of which are singletons.

This sequence joins TRBV10-2 and TRBJ2-6; D is perhaps TRBD1 or TRBD2 (7 bases each). This TCR came from a woman aged 50 to 60 with alopecia areata. Some clones in this sample may be carry-over from other donors' samples. The starting material was whole blood, obtained in connection with sensitization to the hapten diphenylcyclopropenone (DPC). CDR3 residues: CASSRGDRIPSGANVLTF. The CDR3 nucleotides are TGCGCCAGCAGTCGGGGGGACAGAATTCCTTCTGGGGCCAACGTCCTGACTTTC.